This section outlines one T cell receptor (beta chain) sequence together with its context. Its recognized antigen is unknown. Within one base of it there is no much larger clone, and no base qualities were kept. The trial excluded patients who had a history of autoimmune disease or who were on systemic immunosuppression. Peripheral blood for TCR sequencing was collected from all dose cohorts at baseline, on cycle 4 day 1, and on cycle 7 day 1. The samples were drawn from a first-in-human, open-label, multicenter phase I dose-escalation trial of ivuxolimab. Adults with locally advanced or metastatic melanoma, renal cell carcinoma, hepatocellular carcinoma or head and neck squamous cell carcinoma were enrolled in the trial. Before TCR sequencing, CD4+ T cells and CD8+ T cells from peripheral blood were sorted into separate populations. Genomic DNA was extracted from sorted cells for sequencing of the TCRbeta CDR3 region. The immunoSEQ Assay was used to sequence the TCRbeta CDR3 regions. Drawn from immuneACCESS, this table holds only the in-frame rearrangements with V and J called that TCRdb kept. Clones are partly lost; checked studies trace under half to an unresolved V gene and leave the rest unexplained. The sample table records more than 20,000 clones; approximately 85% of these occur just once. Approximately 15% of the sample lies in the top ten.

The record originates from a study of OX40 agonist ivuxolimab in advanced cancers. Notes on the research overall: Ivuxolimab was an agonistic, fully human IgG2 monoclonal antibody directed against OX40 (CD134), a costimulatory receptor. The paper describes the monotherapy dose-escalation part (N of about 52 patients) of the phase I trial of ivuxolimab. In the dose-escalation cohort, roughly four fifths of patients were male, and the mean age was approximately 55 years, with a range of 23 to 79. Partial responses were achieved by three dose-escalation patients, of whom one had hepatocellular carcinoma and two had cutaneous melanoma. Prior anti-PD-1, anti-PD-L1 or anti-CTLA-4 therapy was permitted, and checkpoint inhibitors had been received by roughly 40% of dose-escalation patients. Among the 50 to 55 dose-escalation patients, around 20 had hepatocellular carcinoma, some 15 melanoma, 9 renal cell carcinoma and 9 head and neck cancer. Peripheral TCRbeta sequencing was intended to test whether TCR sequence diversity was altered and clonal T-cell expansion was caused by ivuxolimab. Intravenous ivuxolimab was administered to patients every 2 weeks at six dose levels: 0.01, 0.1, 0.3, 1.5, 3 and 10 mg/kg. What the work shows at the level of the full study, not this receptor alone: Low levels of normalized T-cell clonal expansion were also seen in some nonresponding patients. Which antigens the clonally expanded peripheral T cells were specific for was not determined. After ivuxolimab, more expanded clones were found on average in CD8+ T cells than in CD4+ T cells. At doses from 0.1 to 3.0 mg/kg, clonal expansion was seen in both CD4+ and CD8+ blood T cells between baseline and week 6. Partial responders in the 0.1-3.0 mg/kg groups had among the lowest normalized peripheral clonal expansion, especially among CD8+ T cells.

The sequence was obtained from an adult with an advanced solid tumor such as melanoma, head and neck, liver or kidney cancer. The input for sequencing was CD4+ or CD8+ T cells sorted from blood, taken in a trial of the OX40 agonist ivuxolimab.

The DNA is as follows: TGTGCCAGCAGCTTATCCACGTACAATGAGCAGTTCTTC. The translation is CASSLSTYNEQFF. The chain joins TRBV7-3 to TRBJ2-1; the D segment cannot be called with confidence. V loses 2 bases, J loses 4 bases, and the germline ends lie 6 bases apart. The CDR3 runs 13 residues from the cysteine to the phenylalanine. This entry keeps only the CDR3 DNA: 39 bases, framed from base 1. The germline V gene supplies CDR1 SGHTA and CDR2 FQGTGA.